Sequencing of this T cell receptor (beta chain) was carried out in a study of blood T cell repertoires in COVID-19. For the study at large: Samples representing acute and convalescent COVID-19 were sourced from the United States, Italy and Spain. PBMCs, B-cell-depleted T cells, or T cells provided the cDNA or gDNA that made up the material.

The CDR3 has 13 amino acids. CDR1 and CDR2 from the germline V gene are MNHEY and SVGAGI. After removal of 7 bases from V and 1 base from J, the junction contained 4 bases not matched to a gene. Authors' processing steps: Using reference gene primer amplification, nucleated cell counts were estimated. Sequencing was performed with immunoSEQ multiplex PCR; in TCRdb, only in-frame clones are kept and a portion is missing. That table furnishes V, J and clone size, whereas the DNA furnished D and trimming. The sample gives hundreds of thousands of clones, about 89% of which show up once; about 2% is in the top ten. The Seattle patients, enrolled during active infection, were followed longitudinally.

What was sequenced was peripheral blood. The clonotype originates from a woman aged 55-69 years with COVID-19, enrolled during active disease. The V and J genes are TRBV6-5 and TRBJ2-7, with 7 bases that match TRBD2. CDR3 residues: CASMGGESYEQYF. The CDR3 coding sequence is TGTGCCAGCATGGGAGGGGAGTCCTACGAGCAGTACTTC.